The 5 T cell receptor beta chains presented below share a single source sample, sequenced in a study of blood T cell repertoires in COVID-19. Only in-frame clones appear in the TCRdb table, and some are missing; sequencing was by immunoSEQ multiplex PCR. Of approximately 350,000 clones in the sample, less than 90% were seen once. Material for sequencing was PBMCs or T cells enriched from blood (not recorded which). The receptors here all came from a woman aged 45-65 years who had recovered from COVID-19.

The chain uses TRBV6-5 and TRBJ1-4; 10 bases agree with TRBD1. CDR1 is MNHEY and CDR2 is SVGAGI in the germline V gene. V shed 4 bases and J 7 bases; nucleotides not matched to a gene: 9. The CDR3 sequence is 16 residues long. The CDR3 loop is CASSWGKTGGSEKLFF. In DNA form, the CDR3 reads TGTGCCAGCAGTTGGGGCAAGACAGGGGGCAGTGAAAAACTGTTTTTT.

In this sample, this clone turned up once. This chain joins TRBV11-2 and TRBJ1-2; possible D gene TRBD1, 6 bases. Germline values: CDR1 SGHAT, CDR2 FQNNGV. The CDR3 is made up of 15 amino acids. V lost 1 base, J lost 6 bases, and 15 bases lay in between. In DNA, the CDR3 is TGTGCCAGCAGCTTAGGGGGGGGCTGGGATGATGGCTACACCTTC. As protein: CASSLGGGWDDGYTF.

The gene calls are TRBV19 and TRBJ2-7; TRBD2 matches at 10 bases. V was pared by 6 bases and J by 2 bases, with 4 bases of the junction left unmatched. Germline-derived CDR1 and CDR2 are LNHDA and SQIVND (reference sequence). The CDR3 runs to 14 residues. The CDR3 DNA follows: TGTGCCAGTAGAGTAGCGGGGGGACCCTACGAGCAGTACTTC. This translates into CASRVAGGPYEQYF.

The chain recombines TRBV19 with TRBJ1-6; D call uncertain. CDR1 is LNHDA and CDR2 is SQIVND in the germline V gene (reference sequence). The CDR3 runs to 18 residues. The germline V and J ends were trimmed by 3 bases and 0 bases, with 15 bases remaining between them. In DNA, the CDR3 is TGTGCCAGTAGTATTGGCCTCCCAGGATTCTCCTATAATTCACCCCTCCACTTT. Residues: CASSIGLPGFSYNSPLHF.

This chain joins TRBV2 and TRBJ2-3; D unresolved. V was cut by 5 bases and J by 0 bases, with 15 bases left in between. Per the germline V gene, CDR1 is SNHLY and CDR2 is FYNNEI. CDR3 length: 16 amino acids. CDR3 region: CASSYIQVASTDTQYF. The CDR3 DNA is TGTGCCAGCAGTTATATCCAGGTCGCGAGCACAGATACGCAGTATTTT.